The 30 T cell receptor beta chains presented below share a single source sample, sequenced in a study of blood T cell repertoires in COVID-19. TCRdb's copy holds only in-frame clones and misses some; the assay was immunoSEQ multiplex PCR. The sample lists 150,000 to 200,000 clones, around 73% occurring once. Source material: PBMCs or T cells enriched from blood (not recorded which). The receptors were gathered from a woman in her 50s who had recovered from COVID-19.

The CDR3 DNA sequence: TGTGCCAGCAGCTTAACAGGGGGTTCGGGGACTGAAGCTTTCTTT. It specifies CASSLTGGSGTEAFF. The chain recombines TRBV7-9 with TRBJ1-1; 8 nucleotides align to TRBD1. In germline, CDR1 is SEHNR, CDR2 FQNEAQ (reference sequence). Unmatched junction bases numbered 7, after V lost 2 bases and J lost 5 bases. The CDR3 consists of 15 residues.

The CDR3 coding sequence is TGCGCCAGCAGTACAGTCACCCAAGAGACCCAGTACTTC. Translation gives CASSTVTQETQYF. The J gene is TRBJ2-5, the V gene TRBV5-1, with D hard to call. The CDR3 is 13 amino acids. V dropped 5 bases and J dropped 1 base, with 9 bases sitting between them. The germline V gene has CDR1 SGHRS and CDR2 YFSETQ.

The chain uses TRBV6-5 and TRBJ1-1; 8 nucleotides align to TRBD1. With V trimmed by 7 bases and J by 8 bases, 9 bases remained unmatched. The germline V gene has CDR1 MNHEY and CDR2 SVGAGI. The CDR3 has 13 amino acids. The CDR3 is CASTRQGRAEAFF. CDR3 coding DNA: TGTGCCAGCACTAGACAGGGGCGTGCCGAAGCTTTCTTT.

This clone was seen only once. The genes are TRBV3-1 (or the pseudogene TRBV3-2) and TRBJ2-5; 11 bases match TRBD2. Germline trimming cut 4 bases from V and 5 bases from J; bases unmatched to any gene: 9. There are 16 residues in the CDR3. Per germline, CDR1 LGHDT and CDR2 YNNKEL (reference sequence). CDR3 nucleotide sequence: TGTGCCAGCAGCCTGGTTAGCGGGAGGGCCGGGGAGACCCAGTACTTC. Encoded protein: CASSLVSGRAGETQYF.

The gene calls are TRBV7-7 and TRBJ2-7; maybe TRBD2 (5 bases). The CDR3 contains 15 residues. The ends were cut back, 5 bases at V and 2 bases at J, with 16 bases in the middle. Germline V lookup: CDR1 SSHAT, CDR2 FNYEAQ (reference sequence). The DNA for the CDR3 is TGTGCCAGCAGCCCGGAGGAGCGTACCCCCTACGAGCAGTACTTC. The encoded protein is CASSPEERTPYEQYF.

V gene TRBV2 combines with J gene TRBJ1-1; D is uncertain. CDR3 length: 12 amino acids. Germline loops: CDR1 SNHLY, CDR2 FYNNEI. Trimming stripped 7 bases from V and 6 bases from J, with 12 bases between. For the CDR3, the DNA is TGTGCCAGCAATCTCTATGTATCTGAAGCTTTCTTT. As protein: CASNLYVSEAFF.

CDR3 nucleotides: TGTGCCAGCAGCTTAAGGGGCGGGATAGAAGAGACCCAGTACTTC. This sequence encodes CASSLRGGIEETQYF. The rearrangement links TRBV7-9 to TRBJ2-5, with D possibly TRBD2 on 6 matching bases. This CDR3 is 15 amino acids long. In germline, CDR1 is SEHNR, CDR2 FQNEAQ (reference sequence). V was shortened by 2 bases and J by 3 bases, with 13 bases between the two germline ends.

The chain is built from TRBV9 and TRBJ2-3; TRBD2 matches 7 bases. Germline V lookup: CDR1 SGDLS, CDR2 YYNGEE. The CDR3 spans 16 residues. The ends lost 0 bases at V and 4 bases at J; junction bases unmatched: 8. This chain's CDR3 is CASSVAPGRGADTQYF. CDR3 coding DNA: TGTGCCAGCAGCGTAGCGCCGGGGAGGGGCGCAGATACGCAGTATTTT.

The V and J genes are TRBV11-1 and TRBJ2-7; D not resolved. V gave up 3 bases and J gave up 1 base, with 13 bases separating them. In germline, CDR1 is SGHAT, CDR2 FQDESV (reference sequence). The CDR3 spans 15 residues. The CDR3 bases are TGTGCCAGCAGCTTTAAGACGGGTGCGTCCTACGAGCAGTACTTC. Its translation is CASSFKTGASYEQYF.

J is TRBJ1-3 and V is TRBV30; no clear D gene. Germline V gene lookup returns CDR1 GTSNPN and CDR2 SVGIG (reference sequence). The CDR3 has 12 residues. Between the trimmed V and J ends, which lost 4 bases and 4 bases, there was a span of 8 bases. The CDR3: CAWTGLGNTIYF. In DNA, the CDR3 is TGTGCCTGGACGGGTCTGGGAAACACCATATATTTT.

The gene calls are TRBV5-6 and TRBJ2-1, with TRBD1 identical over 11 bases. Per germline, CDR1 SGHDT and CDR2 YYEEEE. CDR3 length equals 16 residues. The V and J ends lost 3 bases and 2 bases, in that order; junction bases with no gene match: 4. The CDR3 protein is CASSSGTGGPYNEQFF. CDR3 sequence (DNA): TGTGCCAGCAGCTCAGGGACAGGGGGTCCCTACAATGAGCAGTTCTTC.

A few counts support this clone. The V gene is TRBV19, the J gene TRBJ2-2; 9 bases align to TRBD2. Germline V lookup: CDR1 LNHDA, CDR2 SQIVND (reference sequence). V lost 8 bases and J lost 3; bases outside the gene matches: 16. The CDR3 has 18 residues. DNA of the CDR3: TGTGCCAGTCGCACCCATTCATCGACTAGCGGCGACACCGGGGAGCTGTTTTTT. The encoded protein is CASRTHSSTSGDTGELFF. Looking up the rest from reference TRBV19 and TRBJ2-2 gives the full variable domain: DGGITQSPKYLFRKEGQNVTLSCEQNLNHDAMYWYRQDPGQGLRLIYYSQIVNDFQKGDIAEGYSVSREKKESFPLTVTSAQKNPTAFYLCASRTHSSTSGDTGELFFGEGSRLTVL.

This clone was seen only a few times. CDR3 DNA sequence: TGTGCCAGCTCACCTAACAGGGATAGTGAGCAGTTCTTC. Translation: CASSPNRDSEQFF. The chain joins TRBV18 to TRBJ2-1, with D possibly matching TRBD1 (6 bases). V was clipped by 3 bases and J by 9 bases, with 12 bases between them. Per the germline V gene, CDR1 is KGHSH and CDR2 is LQKENI. CDR3 size: 13 residues.

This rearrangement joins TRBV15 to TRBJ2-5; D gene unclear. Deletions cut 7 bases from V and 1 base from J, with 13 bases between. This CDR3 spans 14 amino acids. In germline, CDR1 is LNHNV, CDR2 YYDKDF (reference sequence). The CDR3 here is CATTGGGIQETQYF. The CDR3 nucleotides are TGTGCCACCACCGGTGGCGGAATCCAAGAGACCCAGTACTTC.

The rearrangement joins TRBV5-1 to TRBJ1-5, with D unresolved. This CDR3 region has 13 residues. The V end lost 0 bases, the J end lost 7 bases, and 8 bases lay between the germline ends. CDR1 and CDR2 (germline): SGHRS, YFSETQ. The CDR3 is CASSLGSGQPQHF. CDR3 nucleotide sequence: TGCGCCAGCAGCTTGGGCAGCGGACAGCCCCAGCATTTT.

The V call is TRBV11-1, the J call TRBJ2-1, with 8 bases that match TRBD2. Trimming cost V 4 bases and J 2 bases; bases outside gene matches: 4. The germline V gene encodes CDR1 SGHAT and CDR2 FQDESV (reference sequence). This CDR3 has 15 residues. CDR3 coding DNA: TGTGCCAGCAGCTCGGTACTAGCGGCCTACAATGAGCAGTTCTTC. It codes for CASSSVLAAYNEQFF.

CDR3: CASNSGTGNQPQHF. CDR3 coding DNA: TGTGCCAGCAATTCCGGGACAGGGAATCAGCCCCAGCATTTT. This rearrangement joins TRBV2 to TRBJ1-5, with 9 bases aligning to TRBD1. V shed 7 bases and J 4 bases; nucleotides not matched to a gene: 5. Germline CDR1 SNHLY, CDR2 FYNNEI. This CDR3 spans 14 amino acids. Full variable domain (missing parts from reference TRBV2 and TRBJ1-5): EPEVTQTPSHQVTQMGQEVILRCVPISNHLYFYWYRQILGQKVEFLVSFYNNEISEKSEIFDDQFSVERPDGSNFTLKIRSTKLEDSAMYFCASNSGTGNQPQHFGDGTRLSIL.

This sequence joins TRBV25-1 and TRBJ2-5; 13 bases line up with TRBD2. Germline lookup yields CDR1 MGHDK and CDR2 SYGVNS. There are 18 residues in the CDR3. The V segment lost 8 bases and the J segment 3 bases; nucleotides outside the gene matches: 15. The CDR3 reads CASSKGLAGVSLKETQYF. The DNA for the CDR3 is TGTGCCAGCTCCAAAGGACTAGCGGGAGTCTCTCTGAAAGAGACCCAGTACTTC. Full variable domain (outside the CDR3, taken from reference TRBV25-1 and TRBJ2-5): EADIYQTPRYLVIGTGKKITLECSQTMGHDKMYWYQQDPGMELHLIHYSYGVNSTEKGDLSSESTVSRIRTEHFPLTLESARPSHTSQYLCASSKGLAGVSLKETQYFGPGTRLLVL.

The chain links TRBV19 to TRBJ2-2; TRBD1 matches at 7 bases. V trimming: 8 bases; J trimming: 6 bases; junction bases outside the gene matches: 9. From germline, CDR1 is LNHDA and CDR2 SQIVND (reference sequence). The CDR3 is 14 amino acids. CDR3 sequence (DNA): TGTGCCAGTGCAGGGGGATTTAATCCCGGGGAGCTGTTTTTT. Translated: CASAGGFNPGELFF.

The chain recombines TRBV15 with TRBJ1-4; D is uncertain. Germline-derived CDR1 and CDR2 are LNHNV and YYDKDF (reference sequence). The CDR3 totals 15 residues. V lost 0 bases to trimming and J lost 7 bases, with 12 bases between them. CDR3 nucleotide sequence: TGTGCCACCAGCAGAGATTACCCCAGAAGTGAAAAACTGTTTTTT. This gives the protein CATSRDYPRSEKLFF.

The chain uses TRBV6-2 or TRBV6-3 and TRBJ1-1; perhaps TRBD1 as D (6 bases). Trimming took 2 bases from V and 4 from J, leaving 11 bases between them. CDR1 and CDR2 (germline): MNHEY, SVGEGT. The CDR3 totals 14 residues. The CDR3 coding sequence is TGTGCCAGCAGTTACCGGGGGGCTGTCACTGAAGCTTTCTTT. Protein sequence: CASSYRGAVTEAFF.

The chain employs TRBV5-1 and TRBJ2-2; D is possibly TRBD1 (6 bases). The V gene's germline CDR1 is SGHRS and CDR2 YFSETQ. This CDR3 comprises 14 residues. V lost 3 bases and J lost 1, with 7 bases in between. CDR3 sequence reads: CASSWGQNTGELFF. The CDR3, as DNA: TGCGCCAGCAGCTGGGGACAGAACACCGGGGAGCTGTTTTTT.

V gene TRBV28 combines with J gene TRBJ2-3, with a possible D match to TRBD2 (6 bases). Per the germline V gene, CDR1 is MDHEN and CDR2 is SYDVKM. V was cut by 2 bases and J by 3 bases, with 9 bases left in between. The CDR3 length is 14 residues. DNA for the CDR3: TGTGCCAGCAGTTTAGGGAGGTGGACAGATACGCAGTATTTT. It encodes CASSLGRWTDTQYF.

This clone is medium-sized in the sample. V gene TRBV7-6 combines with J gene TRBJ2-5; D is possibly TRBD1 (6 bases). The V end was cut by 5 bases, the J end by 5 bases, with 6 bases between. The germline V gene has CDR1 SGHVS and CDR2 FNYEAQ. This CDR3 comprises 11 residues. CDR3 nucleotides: TGTGCCAGCAGCCAGGGGGAGACCCAGTACTTC. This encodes CASSQGETQYF.

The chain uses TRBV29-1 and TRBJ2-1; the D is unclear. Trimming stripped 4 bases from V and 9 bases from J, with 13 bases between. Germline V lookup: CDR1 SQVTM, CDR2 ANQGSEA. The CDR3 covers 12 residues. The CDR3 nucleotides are TGCAGCGTTGTGCGCAGTCGCGGTGAGCAGTTCTTC. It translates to CSVVRSRGEQFF.

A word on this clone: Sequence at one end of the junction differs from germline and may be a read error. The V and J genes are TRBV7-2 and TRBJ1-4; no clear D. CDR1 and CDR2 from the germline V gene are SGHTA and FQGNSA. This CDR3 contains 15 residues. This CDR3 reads CATSPHSATNEKLFF. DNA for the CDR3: TGTGCCACCAGCCCCCACAGTGCAACTAATGAAAAACTGTTTTTT.

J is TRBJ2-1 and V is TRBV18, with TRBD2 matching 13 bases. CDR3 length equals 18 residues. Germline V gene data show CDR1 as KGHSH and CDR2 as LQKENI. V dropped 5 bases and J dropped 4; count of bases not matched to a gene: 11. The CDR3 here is CASSWPGLAGSDYNEQFF. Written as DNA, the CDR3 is TGTGCCAGCTCATGGCCGGGACTAGCGGGATCGGATTACAATGAGCAGTTCTTC.

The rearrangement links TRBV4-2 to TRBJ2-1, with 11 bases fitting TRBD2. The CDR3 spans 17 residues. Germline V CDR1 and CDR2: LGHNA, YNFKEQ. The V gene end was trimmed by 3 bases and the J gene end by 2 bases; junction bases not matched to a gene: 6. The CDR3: CASSQVAGGPPYNEQFF. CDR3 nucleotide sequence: TGTGCCAGCAGCCAGGTAGCGGGAGGGCCCCCCTACAATGAGCAGTTCTTC.

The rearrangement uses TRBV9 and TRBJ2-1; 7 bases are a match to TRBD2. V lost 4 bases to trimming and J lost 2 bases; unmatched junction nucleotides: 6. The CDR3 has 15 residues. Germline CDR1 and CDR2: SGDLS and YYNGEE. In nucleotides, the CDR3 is TGTGCCAGCAGCCCGGGAGCGGGAACCTACAATGAGCAGTTCTTC. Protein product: CASSPGAGTYNEQFF.

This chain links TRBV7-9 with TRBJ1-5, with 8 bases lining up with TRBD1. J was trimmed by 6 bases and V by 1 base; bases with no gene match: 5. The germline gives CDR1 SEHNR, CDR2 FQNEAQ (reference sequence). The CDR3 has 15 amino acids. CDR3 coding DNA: TGTGCCAGCAGCTTAGGAGAAACAGGGGGTCAGCCCCAGCATTTT. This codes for CASSLGETGGQPQHF.